A selection of T cell receptor beta chains follows, all from one sample in a study of blood T cell repertoires in COVID-19. The protocol was immunoSEQ multiplex PCR, while the TCRdb copy is restricted to in-frame clones and leaves out a portion. There are 350,000 to 400,000 clones in the sample; roughly 91% occur only once, and about 1.7% lies in the top ten. Sequenced sample: PBMCs or T cells enriched from blood (not recorded which). These receptors came from a woman aged 30 to 39 who had recovered from COVID-19. The CDR3 runs from the conserved cysteine through the conserved F or W. Each record gives: J gene, V gene, clone size, D gene, CDR3 length, CDR3 protein, CDR3 DNA. A D gene is named only where the DNA matches it firmly. The listing skips clone size in some rows; elsewhere it reads once, few, many or a size class.

J gene: TRBJ2-1
V gene: TRBV15
clone size: once
D gene: -
CDR3 length: 15
CDR3 protein: CATKLAASSYNEQFF
CDR3 DNA: TGTGCCACCAAACTAGCAGCGAGCTCCTACAATGAGCAGTTCTTC

J gene: TRBJ1-6
V gene: TRBV30
clone size: -
D gene: TRBD1
CDR3 length: 12
CDR3 protein: CACDRGNSPLHF
CDR3 DNA: TGTGCCTGCGACAGGGGGAATTCACCCCTCCACTTT

J gene: TRBJ2-1
V gene: TRBV6-5
clone size: -
D gene: -
CDR3 length: 14
CDR3 protein: CASRGTGNNNEQFF
CDR3 DNA: TGTGCCAGCAGGGGTACCGGGAACAACAATGAGCAGTTCTTC

J gene: TRBJ1-6
V gene: TRBV9
clone size: -
D gene: TRBD1
CDR3 length: 14
CDR3 protein: CASSVRDSDSPLHF
CDR3 DNA: TGTGCCAGCAGCGTTAGGGACAGTGATTCACCCCTCCACTTT

J gene: TRBJ2-3
V gene: TRBV4-1
clone size: -
D gene: TRBD1
CDR3 length: 17
CDR3 protein: CASRTLGAGTGTDTQYF
CDR3 DNA: TGCGCCAGCAGAACTTTGGGGGCCGGGACAGGGACAGATACGCAGTATTTT

J gene: TRBJ1-6
V gene: TRBV19
clone size: -
D gene: -
CDR3 length: 14
CDR3 protein: CASSRWTESSPLHF
CDR3 DNA: TGTGCCAGTAGCCGATGGACAGAGTCCTCACCCCTCCACTTT

J gene: TRBJ2-5
V gene: TRBV7-2
clone size: -
D gene: -
CDR3 length: 17
CDR3 protein: CASSLAHLAGRQETQYF
CDR3 DNA: TGTGCCAGCAGCTTAGCCCACTTGGCGGGGAGGCAAGAGACCCAGTACTTC

J gene: TRBJ1-5
V gene: TRBV28
clone size: -
D gene: TRBD1
CDR3 length: 17
CDR3 protein: CASSNTGTDISNQPQHF
CDR3 DNA: TGTGCCAGCAGTAATACCGGGACAGATATTAGCAATCAGCCCCAGCATTTT

J gene: TRBJ1-2
V gene: TRBV18
clone size: -
D gene: -
CDR3 length: 16
CDR3 protein: CASSPQGPGSNYGYTF
CDR3 DNA: TGTGCCAGCTCACCACAGGGTCCGGGGTCTAACTATGGCTACACCTTC

J gene: TRBJ1-6
V gene: TRBV14
clone size: -
D gene: -
CDR3 length: 18
CDR3 protein: CASSQVSGGMSYNSPLHF
CDR3 DNA: TGTGCCAGCAGCCAAGTTTCTGGGGGGATGTCCTATAATTCACCCCTCCACTTT

J gene: TRBJ2-3
V gene: TRBV5-6
clone size: -
D gene: -
CDR3 length: 15
CDR3 protein: CASSKQGSLADTQYF
CDR3 DNA: TGTGCCAGCAGCAAACAGGGATCGTTAGCAGATACGCAGTATTTT

J gene: TRBJ2-6
V gene: TRBV28
clone size: -
D gene: -
CDR3 length: 16
CDR3 protein: CASSLAVPSGANVLTF
CDR3 DNA: TGTGCCAGCAGTTTGGCCGTCCCCTCTGGGGCCAACGTCCTGACTTTC

J gene: TRBJ2-1
V gene: TRBV11-3
clone size: -
D gene: -
CDR3 length: 15
CDR3 protein: CASSLGAGIYNEQFF
CDR3 DNA: TGTGCCAGCAGCTTAGGTGCAGGGATCTACAATGAGCAGTTCTTC

J gene: TRBJ1-2
V gene: TRBV27
clone size: -
D gene: -
CDR3 length: 13
CDR3 protein: CASSFSRLMGYTF
CDR3 DNA: TGTGCCAGCAGTTTTTCCCGGTTGATGGGCTACACCTTC

J gene: TRBJ1-4
V gene: TRBV7-9
clone size: -
D gene: TRBD1
CDR3 length: 15
CDR3 protein: CASSRVGTEDGKLFF
CDR3 DNA: TGTGCCAGCAGCCGGGTCGGGACAGAAGATGGAAAACTGTTTTTT

J gene: TRBJ2-1
V gene: TRBV28
clone size: -
D gene: TRBD1
CDR3 length: 14
CDR3 protein: CASDPGQITNEQFF
CDR3 DNA: TGTGCCAGTGACCCGGGACAGATAACCAATGAGCAGTTCTTC

J gene: TRBJ2-7
V gene: TRBV7-9
clone size: -
D gene: TRBD1
CDR3 length: 15
CDR3 protein: CASSSDRGPRYEQYF
CDR3 DNA: TGTGCCAGCAGCTCAGACAGGGGGCCAAGATACGAGCAGTACTTC